This T cell receptor (beta chain) was observed in a study of blood T cells in healthy people across ages. Trimming removed 5 bases from V and 4 bases from J; junction bases left unmatched: 10. The length of the CDR3 is 16 residues. CDR1 is MNHNY and CDR2 is SVGAGI in the germline V gene (reference sequence). Sample-barcoded 5' priming and a J-beta primer mix drove a second PCR of about 6 to 11 cycles. MiXCR, run by TCRdb on the 5' RACE reads, gives a single entry per CDR3 protein. Of some 1,800,000 distinct CDR3 sequences in the sample, around 42% were seen once. Every sample gave at least 5 micrograms of total RNA when it was extracted.

What was sequenced was blood. The origin of this receptor is a human donor in good health. The chain employs TRBV6-6 and TRBJ1-2; the match to TRBD1 covers 10 bases. The DNA of the CDR3 is TGTGCCAGCAGTCCCCTCGACAGGGGGCCGTCCTATGGCTACACCTTC. Encoded protein: CASSPLDRGPSYGYTF.